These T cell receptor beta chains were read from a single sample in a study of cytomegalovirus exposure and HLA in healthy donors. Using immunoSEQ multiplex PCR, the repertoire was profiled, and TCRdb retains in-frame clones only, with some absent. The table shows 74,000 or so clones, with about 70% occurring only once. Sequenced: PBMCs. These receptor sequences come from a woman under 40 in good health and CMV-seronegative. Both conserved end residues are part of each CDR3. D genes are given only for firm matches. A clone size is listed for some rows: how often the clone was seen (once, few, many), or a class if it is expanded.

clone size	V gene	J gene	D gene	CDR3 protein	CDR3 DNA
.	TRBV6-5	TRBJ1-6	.	CAISVQGQNSPLHF	TGTGCCATCAGTGTGCAGGGGCAAAATTCACCCCTCCACTTT
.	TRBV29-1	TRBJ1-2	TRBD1	CSVEGQGAVGYTF	TGCAGCGTTGAGGGACAGGGGGCAGTTGGCTACACCTTC
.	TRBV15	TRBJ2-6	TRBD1	CATSRGDSSGANVLTF	TGTGCCACCAGCAGAGGGGACAGCTCTGGGGCCAACGTCCTGACTTTC
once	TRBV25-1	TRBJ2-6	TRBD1	CASSGSGTASSGANVLTF	TGTGCCAGCAGTGGGTCCGGGACAGCGAGCTCTGGGGCCAACGTCCTGACTTTC
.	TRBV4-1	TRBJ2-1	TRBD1	CASSSRTGLGDEQFF	TGCGCCAGCAGCTCGAGGACAGGGCTAGGCGATGAGCAGTTCTTC
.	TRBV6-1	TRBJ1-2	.	CASSVVREGYGYTF	TGTGCCAGCAGTGTCGTGCGGGAGGGGTATGGCTACACCTTC
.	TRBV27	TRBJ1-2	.	CASSRTGRGGYTF	TGTGCCAGCAGTCGAACAGGGAGAGGTGGCTACACCTTC
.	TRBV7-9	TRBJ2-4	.	CASSSTGKEAKNIQYF	TGTGCCAGCAGCTCCACAGGGAAGGAAGCCAAAAACATTCAGTACTTC
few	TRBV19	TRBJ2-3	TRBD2	CASSVVAGGQVSTDTQYF	TGTGCCAGTAGTGTCGTAGCGGGGGGGCAGGTTAGCACAGATACGCAGTATTTT
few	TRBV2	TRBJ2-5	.	CASSGQFEETQYF	TGTGCCAGCAGTGGGCAGTTCGAAGAGACCCAGTACTTC
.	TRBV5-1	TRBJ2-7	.	CASSLDSGSYEQYF	TGCGCCAGCAGCTTGGATTCAGGGTCCTACGAGCAGTACTTC
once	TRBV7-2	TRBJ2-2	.	CASSPRGSMNTGELFF	TGTGCCAGCAGCCCCCGAGGTTCTATGAACACCGGGGAGCTGTTTTTT
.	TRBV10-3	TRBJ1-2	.	CASRVQENYGYTF	TGTGCCAGCAGGGTACAGGAGAACTATGGCTACACCTTC
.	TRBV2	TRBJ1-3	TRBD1	CASMWGQGVNTIYF	TGTGCCAGCATGTGGGGACAGGGGGTGAACACCATATATTTT
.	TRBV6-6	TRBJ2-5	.	CASSYSGGQETQYF	TGTGCCAGCAGTTACTCGGGAGGTCAAGAGACCCAGTACTTC
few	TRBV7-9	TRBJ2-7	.	CASSLDRPGAYEQYF	TGTGCCAGCAGCTTAGATCGGCCAGGGGCCTACGAGCAGTACTTC
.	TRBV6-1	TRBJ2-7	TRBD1	CASSEGTGAMGHEQYF	TGTGCCAGCAGTGAGGGGACAGGGGCAATGGGACACGAGCAGTACTTC
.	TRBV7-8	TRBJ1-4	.	CASSLGPNEKLFF	TGTGCCAGCAGCTTAGGGCCAAATGAAAAACTGTTTTTT
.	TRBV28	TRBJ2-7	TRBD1	CASRGNRGFDEQYF	TGTGCCAGCAGGGGTAACAGGGGCTTCGACGAGCAGTACTTC
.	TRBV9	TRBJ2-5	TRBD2	CASSVGASGGQETQYF	TGTGCCAGCAGCGTAGGGGCTAGCGGGGGCCAAGAGACCCAGTACTTC
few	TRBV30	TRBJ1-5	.	CAWSQLGRNQPQHF	TGTGCCTGGAGTCAATTAGGGAGAAATCAGCCCCAGCATTTT
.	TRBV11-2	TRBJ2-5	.	CASSEGLQETQYF	TGTGCCAGCAGCGAGGGACTTCAAGAGACCCAGTACTTC
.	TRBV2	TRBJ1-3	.	CASSIDRSSGNTIYF	TGTGCCAGCAGTATCGACAGGAGCTCTGGAAACACCATATATTTT